The 27 T cell receptor beta chains below were found in one sample sequenced in a study of blood T cell repertoires in COVID-19. TCRdb's table, derived via immunoSEQ multiplex PCR, lists solely in-frame clones and lacks some. The profile shows approximately 270,000 clones, around 85% of them singletons. Sequencing was performed on PBMCs or T cells enriched from blood (not recorded which). Receptors were obtained from a woman in her twenties or thirties who had recovered from COVID-19.

The rearrangement joins TRBV2 to TRBJ1-5, with D unresolved. In germline, CDR1 is SNHLY, CDR2 FYNNEI. CDR3 size: 16 residues. The germline V and J ends were trimmed by 0 bases and 3 bases, with 12 bases remaining between them. The CDR3 coding sequence is TGTGCCAGCAGTGAAGCGTTGTCCCGCTACAATCAGCCCCAGCATTTT. Residues: CASSEALSRYNQPQHF.

This chain connects TRBV28 to TRBJ1-5; 7 bases map to TRBD1. This CDR3 contains 12 residues. V gave up 9 bases and J gave up 2 bases; unmatched junction bases: 1. CDR1 is MDHEN and CDR2 is SYDVKM in the germline V gene. The CDR3 nucleotides are TGTGCCAGTACAGGGGGCAATCAGCCCCAGCATTTT. Amino acids: CASTGGNQPQHF.

V is TRBV7-2 and J is TRBJ1-2; 8 bases match TRBD1. CDR3 size: 15 residues. J was trimmed by 4 bases and V by 4 bases; bases with no gene match: 8. Per germline, CDR1 SGHTA and CDR2 FQGNSA. CDR3 bases: TGTGCCAGCAGCTACGGGACAGGCCGGGGCTATGGCTACACCTTC. This codes for CASSYGTGRGYGYTF.

The J gene is TRBJ2-3, the V gene TRBV10-3; D remains unclear. V lost 7 bases to trimming and J lost 0 bases, with 11 bases between them. The CDR3 sequence is 14 residues long. Germline CDR1 is ENHRY and CDR2 is SYGVKD. The CDR3 bases are TGTGCCATCAAAGGCCCGACTAGCACAGATACGCAGTATTTT. Translating it yields CAIKGPTSTDTQYF.

J is TRBJ1-5 and V is TRBV13; 7 bases match TRBD1. Germline lookup yields CDR1 PRHDT and CDR2 FYEKMQ (reference sequence). The junction had 8 bases not matched to a gene; V was cut back by 5 bases and J by 4 bases. The CDR3 extends over 15 amino acids. The CDR3 spells CASSTRQGGNQPQHF. In DNA form, the CDR3 reads TGTGCCAGCAGCACAAGACAGGGAGGAAATCAGCCCCAGCATTTT.

The V and J genes are TRBV6-5 and TRBJ2-3; TRBD1 agrees at 8 bases. The germline gives CDR1 MNHEY, CDR2 SVGAGI. The CDR3 has 15 residues. After removal of 6 bases from V and 5 bases from J, the junction contained 10 bases not matched to a gene. The CDR3 is CASSPRAGGVDTQYF. The CDR3 nucleotides are TGTGCCAGCAGCCCAAGAGCAGGGGGCGTAGATACGCAGTATTTT.

V gene TRBV7-2 combines with J gene TRBJ1-2; the D gene is possibly TRBD1 (6 bases). Germline values: CDR1 SGHTA, CDR2 FQGNSA. The CDR3 has 14 amino acids. V was pared by 1 base and J by 3 bases, with 9 bases between. The CDR3 DNA is TGTGCCAGCAGCTTAGTAGCAGGGGACTATGGCTACACCTTC. This gives the protein CASSLVAGDYGYTF.

V usage is TRBV29-1 and J usage is TRBJ1-4, with 8 bases lining up with TRBD1. The CDR3 is 13 amino acids. Unmatched junction bases numbered 4, after V lost 7 bases and J lost 3 bases. Germline CDR1 reads SQVTM; CDR2 reads ANQGSEA. CDR3 coding DNA: TGCAGCGGGCAGGGGGCAGCTAATGAAAAACTGTTTTTT. It is translated as CSGQGAANEKLFF.

This clone was detected a few times. This chain uses TRBV29-1 with TRBJ1-2; 10 bases are shared with TRBD1. In germline, CDR1 is SQVTM, CDR2 ANQGSEA. V lost 7 bases and J lost 6; bases outside the gene matches: 8. CDR3 length: 13 residues. CDR3: CSAALGQGNGYTF. The CDR3 DNA sequence: TGCAGCGCCGCCCTGGGACAGGGGAATGGCTACACCTTC.

CDR3 sequence (DNA): TGTGCCACCAGTGATCCCCGGACAGGCAGCAATCAGCCCCAGCATTTT. Translation: CATSDPRTGSNQPQHF. The chain has TRBV24-1 and TRBJ1-5; 7 bases agree with TRBD1. V lost 3 bases and J lost 1; bases outside the gene matches: 5. Looked up from germline, CDR1 is KGHDR and CDR2 is SFDVKD. This CDR3 has 16 residues.

The chain combines TRBV28 with TRBJ1-6, with D hard to call. The germline V gene has CDR1 MDHEN and CDR2 SYDVKM. The length of the CDR3 is 16 residues. V was clipped by 2 bases and J by 7 bases, with 15 bases between them. CDR3 in DNA: TGTGCCAGCAGTTTAGTTTTTGGCAGGAAGAATTCACCCCTCCACTTT. As protein: CASSLVFGRKNSPLHF.

This chain joins TRBV19 and TRBJ2-5; 9 bases are shared with TRBD2. CDR1 is LNHDA, CDR2 SQIVND, per germline (reference sequence). The junction had 7 bases not matched to a gene; V was cut back by 9 bases and J by 5 bases. There are 13 residues in the CDR3. The CDR3 sequence is CASARTSVETQYF. CDR3 DNA: TGTGCCAGCGCCAGGACTAGCGTCGAGACCCAGTACTTC.

The chain carries TRBV14 and TRBJ2-1; D is perhaps TRBD2 (6 bases). Trimming removed 2 bases from V and 6 bases from J, with 17 bases in between. Germline V gives CDR1 SGHDN, CDR2 FVKESK. This CDR3 contains 16 residues. CDR3 residues: CASSQSGRSGGNEQFF. The CDR3 DNA sequence: TGTGCCAGCAGCCAATCGGGACGATCCGGGGGCAATGAGCAGTTCTTC. The full variable domain, completed using reference TRBV14 and TRBJ2-1, is EAGVTQFPSHSVIEKGQTVTLRCDPISGHDNLYWYRRVMGKEIKFLLHFVKESKQDESGMPNNRFLAERTGGTYSTLKVQPAELEDSGVYFCASSQSGRSGGNEQFFGPGTRLTVL.

This chain links TRBV25-1 with TRBJ1-5; maybe TRBD1 (6 bases). Germline V lookup: CDR1 MGHDK, CDR2 SYGVNS. The CDR3 is 12 residues long. Trimming removed 6 bases from V and 5 bases from J, with 8 bases in between. The CDR3: CASRTGYQPQHF. CDR3 in DNA: TGTGCCAGCAGGACAGGTTATCAGCCCCAGCATTTT.

The chain couples TRBV27 to TRBJ1-1; D not certain. The germline V gene encodes CDR1 MNHEY and CDR2 SMNVEV (reference sequence). V was cut by 6 bases and J by 0 bases, with 14 bases left in between. CDR3 size: 15 residues. CDR3 sequence reads: CASSQAFTMNTEAFF. Here the CDR3 DNA reads TGTGCCAGCAGCCAGGCCTTTACCATGAACACTGAAGCTTTCTTT.

The V call is TRBV3-1 (or the pseudogene TRBV3-2), the J call TRBJ2-5, with D possibly TRBD2 on 7 matching bases. This CDR3 is 14 amino acids long. Germline lookup yields CDR1 LGHDT and CDR2 YNNKEL (reference sequence). V lost 2 bases, J lost 2 bases, and 9 bases lay in between. CDR3 sequence (DNA): TGTGCCAGCAGCCAAAGGGGGGGACAAGAGACCCAGTACTTC. It is translated as CASSQRGGQETQYF.

The chain couples TRBV2 to TRBJ1-5, with TRBD1 matching 7 bases. Trimming took 5 bases from V and 7 from J; bases not matched to a gene: 5. Germline assignment: CDR1 SNHLY and CDR2 FYNNEI. The CDR3 length is 13 residues. The CDR3 loop reads CASSRQGRQPQHF. CDR3 DNA: TGTGCCAGCAGTAGACAGGGACGCCAGCCCCAGCATTTT.

The genes are TRBV28 and TRBJ2-7, with TRBD1 identical over 8 bases. Germline-derived CDR1 and CDR2 are MDHEN and SYDVKM. Trimming at V came to 5 bases and at J to 4 bases, leaving 7 bases not matched to a gene. The CDR3 runs to 14 residues. In DNA, the CDR3 is TGTGCCAGCAGTCTCCAGGGGGCGTCTTACGAGCAGTACTTC. Translated: CASSLQGASYEQYF.

The chain joins TRBV28 to TRBJ1-4; no reliable D call. Trimming removed 6 bases at V and 2 bases at J, with 7 bases between. CDR1 and CDR2 from the germline V gene are MDHEN and SYDVKM. This CDR3 region has 13 residues. CDR3 in amino acids: CASRSQTNEKLFF. CDR3 sequence (DNA): TGTGCCAGCAGGTCGCAGACTAATGAAAAACTGTTTTTT.

The chain is built from TRBV28 and TRBJ2-2; 10 bases match TRBD1. The V gene end was trimmed by 4 bases and the J gene end by 6 bases; junction bases not matched to a gene: 11. Per the germline V gene, CDR1 is MDHEN and CDR2 is SYDVKM. The CDR3 sequence is 17 residues long. CDR3: CASSSLPGQGWSGELFF. CDR3 nucleotide sequence: TGTGCCAGCAGTTCGTTGCCGGGACAGGGGTGGTCCGGGGAGCTGTTTTTT.

The V and J genes are TRBV6-5 and TRBJ2-2; possible D gene TRBD1, 5 bases. The CDR3 runs 15 residues. In germline, CDR1 is MNHEY, CDR2 SVGAGI. V was cut by 0 bases and J by 1 base, with 6 bases left in between. CDR3 amino acids: CASSYSTENTGELFF. The CDR3 nucleotides are TGTGCCAGCAGTTACTCGACAGAGAACACCGGGGAGCTGTTTTTT.

This clone was seen a few times. The J gene is TRBJ2-2, the V gene TRBV19; D ambiguous. There are 14 residues in the CDR3. Germline V gene data show CDR1 as LNHDA and CDR2 as SQIVND (reference sequence). V gave up 6 bases and J gave up 2 bases, with 10 bases separating them. CDR3 bases: TGTGCCAGTAGCGAAACTACTAACACCGGGGAGCTGTTTTTT. Translation gives CASSETTNTGELFF. The variable domain in full, completed from reference TRBV19 and TRBJ2-2, reads DGGITQSPKYLFRKEGQNVTLSCEQNLNHDAMYWYRQDPGQGLRLIYYSQIVNDFQKGDIAEGYSVSREKKESFPLTVTSAQKNPTAFYLCASSETTNTGELFFGEGSRLTVL.

This chain links TRBV27 with TRBJ1-2; perhaps TRBD1 as D (5 bases). Trimming cost V 8 bases and J 3 bases, with 10 bases left between them. CDR3 length: 12 residues. Germline lookup yields CDR1 MNHEY and CDR2 SMNVEV (reference sequence). For the CDR3, the DNA is TGTGCCAGCGGGGGGTTGGACTATGGCTACACCTTC. This translates into CASGGLDYGYTF.

The rearrangement uses TRBV12-5 and TRBJ2-3; TRBD2 is a possible D gene (6 bases). Trimming shortened V by 0 bases and J by 2 bases, and 12 bases separated the two germline ends. CDR1 is LGHNT and CDR2 is FRNRAP in the germline V gene. The CDR3 has 16 amino acids. The CDR3 DNA sequence: TGTGCTAGTGGTTTGGTGGTTGGACTACTCACAGATACGCAGTATTTT. Its protein product is CASGLVVGLLTDTQYF.

This chain uses TRBV28 with TRBJ2-7; TRBD1 matches at 12 bases. CDR1 MDHEN and CDR2 SYDVKM come from the germline V gene. The CDR3 sequence is 15 residues long. J gave up 3 bases and V 6 bases, and 6 bases lay outside the gene matches. DNA for the CDR3: TGTGCCAGCAGCCCCGGGACAGGGGGCCACTACGAGCAGTACTTC. It codes for CASSPGTGGHYEQYF.

This clone appeared a single time. V gene TRBV9 combines with J gene TRBJ2-3; a possible D gene is TRBD2 (5 bases). CDR1 and CDR2 (germline): SGDLS, YYNGEE. The CDR3 runs 15 residues. V gave up 0 bases and J gave up 2 bases, with 10 bases separating them. CDR3 DNA sequence: TGTGCCAGCAGCGTAGGCGACTATACCACAGATACGCAGTATTTT. Protein product: CASSVGDYTTDTQYF.

The chain is built from TRBV24-1 and TRBJ2-2; TRBD2 aligns across 11 bases. The trim removed 6 bases at V and 5 bases at J, leaving 7 bases unmatched. The CDR3 covers 16 residues. Germline lookup yields CDR1 KGHDR and CDR2 SFDVKD. The CDR3: CATSPLAGVGTGELFF. The CDR3 region has the DNA TGTGCCACCAGTCCACTAGCGGGAGTTGGAACCGGGGAGCTGTTTTTT.